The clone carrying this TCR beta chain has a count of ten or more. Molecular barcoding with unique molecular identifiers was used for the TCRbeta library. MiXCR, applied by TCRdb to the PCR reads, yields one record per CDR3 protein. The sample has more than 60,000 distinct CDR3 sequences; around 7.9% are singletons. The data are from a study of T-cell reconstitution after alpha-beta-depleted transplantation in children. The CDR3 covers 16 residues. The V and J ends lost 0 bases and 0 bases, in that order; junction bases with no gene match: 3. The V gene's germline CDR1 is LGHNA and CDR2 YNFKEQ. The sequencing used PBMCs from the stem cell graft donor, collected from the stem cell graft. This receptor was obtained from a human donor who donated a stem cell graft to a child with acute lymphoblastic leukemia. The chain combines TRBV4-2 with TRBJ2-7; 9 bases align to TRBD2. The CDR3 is CASSQDVAGASYEQYF. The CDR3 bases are TGTGCCAGCAGCCAAGACGTAGCGGGGGCCTCCTACGAGCAGTACTTC.